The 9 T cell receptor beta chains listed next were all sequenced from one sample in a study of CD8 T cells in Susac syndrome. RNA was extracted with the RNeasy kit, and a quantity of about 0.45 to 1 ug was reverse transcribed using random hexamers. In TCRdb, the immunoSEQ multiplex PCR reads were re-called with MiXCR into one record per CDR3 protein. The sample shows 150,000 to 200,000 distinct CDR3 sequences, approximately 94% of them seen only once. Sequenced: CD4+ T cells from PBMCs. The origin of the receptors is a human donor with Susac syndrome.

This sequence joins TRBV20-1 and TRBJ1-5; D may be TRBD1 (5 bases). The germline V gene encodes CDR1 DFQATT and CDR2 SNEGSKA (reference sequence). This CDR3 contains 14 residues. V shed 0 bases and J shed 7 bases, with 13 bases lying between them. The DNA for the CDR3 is TGCAGTGCTAGAGATCTCCAGGGTGGGCAGCCCCAGCATTTT. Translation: CSARDLQGGQPQHF.

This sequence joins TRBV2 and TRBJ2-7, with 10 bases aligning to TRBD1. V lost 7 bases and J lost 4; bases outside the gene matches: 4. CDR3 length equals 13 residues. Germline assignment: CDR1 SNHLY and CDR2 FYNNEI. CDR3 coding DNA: TGTGCCAGCAAGGGACAGGGGACTTACGAGCAGTACTTC. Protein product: CASKGQGTYEQYF.

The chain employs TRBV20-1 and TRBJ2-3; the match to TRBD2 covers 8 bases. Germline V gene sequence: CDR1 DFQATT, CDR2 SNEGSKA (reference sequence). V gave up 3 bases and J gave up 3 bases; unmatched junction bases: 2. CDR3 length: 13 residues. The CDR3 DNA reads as TGCAGTGCTAGCGGGGGGGCGACAGATACGCAGTATTTT. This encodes CSASGGATDTQYF.

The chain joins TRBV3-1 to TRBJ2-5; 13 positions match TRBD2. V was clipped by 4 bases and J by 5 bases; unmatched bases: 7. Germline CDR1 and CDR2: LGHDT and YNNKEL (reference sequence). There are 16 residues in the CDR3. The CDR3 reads CASSPGTSGMGETQYF. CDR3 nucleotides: TGTGCCAGCAGCCCCGGGACTAGCGGGATGGGGGAGACCCAGTACTTC.

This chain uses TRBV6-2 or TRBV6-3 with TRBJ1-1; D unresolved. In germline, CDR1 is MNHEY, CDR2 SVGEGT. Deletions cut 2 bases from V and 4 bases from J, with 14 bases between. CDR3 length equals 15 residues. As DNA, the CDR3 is TGTGCCAGCAGTTACGCAGTCTATCCGGGCACTGAAGCTTTCTTT. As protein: CASSYAVYPGTEAFF.

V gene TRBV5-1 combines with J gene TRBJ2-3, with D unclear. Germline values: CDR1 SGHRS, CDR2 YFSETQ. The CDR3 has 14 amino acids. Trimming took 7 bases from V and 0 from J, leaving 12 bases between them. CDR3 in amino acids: CASATDPSTDTQYF. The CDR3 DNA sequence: TGCGCCAGCGCGACTGATCCTAGCACAGATACGCAGTATTTT.

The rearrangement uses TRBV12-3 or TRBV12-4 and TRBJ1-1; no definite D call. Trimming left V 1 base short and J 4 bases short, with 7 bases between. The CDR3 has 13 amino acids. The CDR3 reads CASSLGAGTEAFF. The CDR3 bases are TGTGCCAGCAGTTTAGGGGCGGGCACTGAAGCTTTCTTT.

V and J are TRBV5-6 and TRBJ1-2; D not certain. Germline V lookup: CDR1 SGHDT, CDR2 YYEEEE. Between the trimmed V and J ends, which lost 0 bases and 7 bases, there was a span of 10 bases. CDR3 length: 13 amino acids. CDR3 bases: TGTGCCAGCAGCTTGGGCCATACTCTTGGCTACACCTTC. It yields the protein CASSLGHTLGYTF. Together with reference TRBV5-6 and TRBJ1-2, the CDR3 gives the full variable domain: DAGVTQSPTHLIKTRGQQVTLRCSPKSGHDTVSWYQQALGQGPQFIFQYYEEEERQRGNFPDRFSGHQFPNYSSELNVNALLLGDSALYLCASSLGHTLGYTFGSGTRLTVV.

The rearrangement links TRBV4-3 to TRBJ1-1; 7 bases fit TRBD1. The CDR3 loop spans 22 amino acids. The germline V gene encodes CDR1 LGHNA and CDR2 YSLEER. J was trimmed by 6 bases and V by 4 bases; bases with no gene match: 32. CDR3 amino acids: CASSRPYYYGDSPGSTRSEAFF. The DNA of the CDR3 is TGCGCCAGCAGCCGCCCTTATTATTATGGGGACAGCCCGGGCTCAACCCGGTCTGAAGCTTTCTTT.